What follows is one TCR beta chain and its context. This clonotype was observed a handful of times. Its binding antigen is unknown. Given a much more abundant clone one base away, this may be a read error. Cut back by 6 bases and 1 base, the V and J ends lie 12 bases apart. The CDR3 numbers 14 residues from cysteine through phenylalanine. The sequence is cut down to CDR3 DNA, 42 bases in frame from base 1. To demonstrate the VDJtools post-analysis software, the study profiled TCR beta repertoires from the peripheral blood of about a dozen young patients with multiple sclerosis. The multiple sclerosis patients were children and adolescents between roughly 6 and 17 years of age. This record comes from a study of post-analysis software for immune sequencing data (dated by TCRdb to between 2014 and 2017). Background for the entire study: Disease courses on record covered relapsing-remitting, secondary progressive and progressive-relapsing multiple sclerosis, though some patients had no subtype annotation. Patient repertoires were compared against 10 to 12 previously published healthy control repertoires from donors aged about 6 to 27 years. A subset of samples was prepared in parallel using single-end sample barcoding, then pooled and co-amplified after Illumina adapter ligation.

The paper as a whole reports these results and caveats: Normalized Chao1 diversity was significantly lower in multiple sclerosis patients than controls, suggesting substantial peripheral T-cell clonal expansion. The control group was slightly older than the multiple sclerosis patient group. Significantly higher frequencies in patients than in controls were found for several TRBV segments, including TRBV5-6, TRBV5-1 and TRBV20-1. When samples were clustered directly using the F measure, samples prepared in the same batch co-clustered strongly, which prompted a batch-effect correction.

The method behind the library was PCR. The instrument was an Illumina HiSeq 2500. To reduce PCR and sequencing biases, unique molecular identifiers were incorporated into the TCR beta cDNA libraries. About 0.5 million cDNA molecules were obtained for every 1 to 10 million input T cells, so each molecule roughly corresponded to one T cell. The patient libraries were prepared and sequenced using the same protocol as the earlier healthy control dataset. Samples belonging to the same batch were prepared together, multiplexed and sequenced on a shared HiSeq lane. Regarding the original processing steps: Raw barcoded reads were processed with MIGEC, discarding single-read molecular identifier groups before consensus assembly and CDR3 extraction. Clonotype tables were post-analysed with VDJtools, and diversity was normalized by down-sampling all datasets to the smallest sample size. To correct batch-related cross-sample contamination, repertoire overlap clustering matched CDR3 amino acid sequences but not nucleotide sequences. TCRdb passed the public sequencing reads through fastp at Q25 and MiXCR, retaining productive beta sequences. Entries that share a CDR3 protein sequence are merged under the most common genes and DNA. TCRdb's processing, not the authors' own work, is the source of the V and J calls. Present in this sample are about 260,000 distinct CDR3 sequences, approximately 34% of which were seen just once. The top ten hold more than 4% of the sample.

The sequence is built from TRBV12-3 or TRBV12-4 and TRBJ1-1, and possibly TRBD1, on 6 matching bases. The specimen was blood. This sequence was found in a girl under 18 with multiple sclerosis. The CDR3 here reads CASRLGARNTEAFF. The sequenced DNA is TGTGCCAGCAGGTTGGGGGCCAGGAACACTGAAGCTTTCTTT.